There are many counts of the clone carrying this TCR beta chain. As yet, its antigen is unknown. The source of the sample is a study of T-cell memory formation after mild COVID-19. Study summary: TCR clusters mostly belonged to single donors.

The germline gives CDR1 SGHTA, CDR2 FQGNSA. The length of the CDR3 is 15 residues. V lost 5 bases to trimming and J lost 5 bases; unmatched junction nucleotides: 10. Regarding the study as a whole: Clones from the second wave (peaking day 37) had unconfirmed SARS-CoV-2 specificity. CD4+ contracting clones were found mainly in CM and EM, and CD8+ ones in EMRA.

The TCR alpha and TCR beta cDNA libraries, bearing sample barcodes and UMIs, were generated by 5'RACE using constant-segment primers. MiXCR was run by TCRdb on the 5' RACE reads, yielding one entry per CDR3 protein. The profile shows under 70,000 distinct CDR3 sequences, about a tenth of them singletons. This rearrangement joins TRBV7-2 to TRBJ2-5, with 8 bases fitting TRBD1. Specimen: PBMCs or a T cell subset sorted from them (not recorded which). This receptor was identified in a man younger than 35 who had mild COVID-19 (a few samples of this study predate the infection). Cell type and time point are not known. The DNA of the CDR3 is TGTGCCAGCAGCCCGTCGGACAGGGTGGGGGAGACCCAGTACTTC. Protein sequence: CASSPSDRVGETQYF.